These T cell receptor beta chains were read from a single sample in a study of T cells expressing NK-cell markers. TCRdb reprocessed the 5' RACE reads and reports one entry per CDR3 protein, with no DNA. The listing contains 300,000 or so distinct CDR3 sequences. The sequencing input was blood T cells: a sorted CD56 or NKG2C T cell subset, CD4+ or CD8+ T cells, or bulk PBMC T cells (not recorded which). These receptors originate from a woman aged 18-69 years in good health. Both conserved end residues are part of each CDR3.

CASSLTGGPGSETQYF	TRBV12-3/TRBV12-4	TRBJ2-5
CASSQGANSYEQYF	TRBV4-2	TRBJ2-7
CASSFRTSQLGQYF	TRBV12-3/TRBV12-4	TRBJ2-7
CATSRIRGYGEQYF	TRBV15	TRBJ2-7
CASSYRQTSNTEAFF	TRBV6-2/TRBV6-3	TRBJ1-1
CASSTEGGGTQYF	TRBV5-1	TRBJ2-5
CASSDGQGLGDTQYF	TRBV25-1	TRBJ2-3
CASSPGGAGGHIAFF	TRBV7-2	TRBJ1-1
CASSSLSPRQGANTEAFF	TRBV28	TRBJ1-1
CASSQDGRNEQFF	TRBV3-1	TRBJ2-1
CASSPVDEQYF	TRBV7-9	TRBJ2-7
CASSQVGGHTDTQYF	TRBV3-1	TRBJ2-3
CASSPYSMNTEAFF	TRBV18	TRBJ1-1
CASSRGTEGEAFF	TRBV18	TRBJ1-1
CASSQDFGSDEQYF	TRBV4-3	TRBJ2-7
CASRSGGLPYNEQFF	TRBV7-2	TRBJ2-1
CSVTRVRGGTEAFF	TRBV29-1	TRBJ1-1
CASTETGTGVNEQFF	TRBV6-1	TRBJ2-1
CAISVSGPGDMQYF	TRBV10-3	TRBJ2-3
CASSNRSWAGDWGHTDTQYF	TRBV9	TRBJ2-3
CSARGVHNQPQHF	TRBV20-1	TRBJ1-5
CASSQDRAPTPYQETQYF	TRBV3-1	TRBJ2-5
CASSEDRQAIYEQYF	TRBV6-1	TRBJ2-7
CASSAEQGYGYTF	TRBV6-1	TRBJ1-2
CASSLGLAEYEQYF	TRBV7-2	TRBJ2-7
CASSVATGNYGYTF	TRBV9	TRBJ1-2
CASSLGTISSTDTQYF	TRBV5-1	TRBJ2-3
CASSQGLDQETQYF	TRBV12-3/TRBV12-4	TRBJ2-5
CASSSPGAGASSGANVLTF	TRBV28	TRBJ2-6
CSATIPGTSGGWADTQYF	TRBV20-1	TRBJ2-3
CASSESVKGVETQYF	TRBV10-1	TRBJ2-5
CASSLPDAPPPHNEQFF	TRBV6-2/TRBV6-3	TRBJ2-1
CASSPRQDIIYQPQHF	TRBV5-5	TRBJ1-5
CASSEGVQPQHF	TRBV25-1	TRBJ1-5
CASRGGSSYNSPLHF	TRBV5-5	TRBJ1-6
CASSLGRTSSYNEQFF	TRBV7-3	TRBJ2-1
CASSGVRGGGETQYF	TRBV12-3/TRBV12-4	TRBJ2-5
CAWSAFTEAFF	TRBV30	TRBJ1-1
CATSALHVALAGRSYEQYF	TRBV24-1	TRBJ2-7
CASSPRQGADYEQFF	TRBV7-9	TRBJ2-1
CATVANGRASYEQYF	TRBV6-1	TRBJ2-7